The present TCR beta chain was sequenced within a study of vaccination effects on CD4 cells after COVID-19. Sequencing in the ViraFEST assay came after antigen-specific CD4+ T cells had been expanded with viral peptide pools, which were used to stimulate PBMC. After roughly eleven days in culture, the CD4+ T cells were isolated. The participants, recipients of two vaccine doses, got either BNT162b2 or mRNA-1273. Nucleocapsid antibody tests were negative, and the vaccine recipients had no prior SARS-CoV-2 infection. PBMC were cultured at around 2 million per well with 10 IU/ml IL-2 and around 9.2 ug/ml peptides. IL-2 medium supplanted half the medium on days 3 and 7. The V gene's germline CDR1 is KGHDR and CDR2 SFDVKD. J gave up 4 bases and V 4 bases, and 6 bases lay outside the gene matches. The CDR3 runs to 15 residues. Concerning this clone itself: No antigen is known for it.

General observations from the study: Substantial clonal contraction characterized both infection- and vaccine-induced clones late after vaccination.

Libraries were prepared by immunoSEQ multiplex PCR; TCRdb keeps only in-frame clonotypes and omits some of them. Of 65,000 to 75,000 clones listed, over 70% are singletons. The receptor comes from a human donor who received a COVID-19 vaccine. Sequenced here: CD4+ T cells from PBMCs cultured with HCoV-229E spike peptides, sampled after COVID-19 vaccination. This chain uses TRBV24-1 with TRBJ1-5; 7 nucleotides line up with TRBD1. Here the CDR3 DNA reads TGTGCCACCAGTGAGGCGACAGGGAGGAATCAGCCCCAGCATTTT. Its protein product is CATSEATGRNQPQHF.